The 8 T cell receptor beta chains below were found in one sample sequenced in a study of a mutant IDH1 vaccine in newly diagnosed glioma. Which antigens these TCRs recognize remains unknown. TCRdb's copy holds only in-frame clones and misses some; the assay was immunoSEQ multiplex PCR. The sample has under 35,000 clones; about four fifths are singletons. Time point in this sample: week 35, safety follow-up. Vaccinated patients received 300 ug of mutant IDH1 20-mer peptide per dose, with topical imiquimod. The sample here was PBMCs, taken from a glioma patient whose treatment included an IDH1 peptide vaccine. Receptors were obtained from a man in his fifties or sixties with glioma.

V gene TRBV6-6 combines with J gene TRBJ1-2; D is undetermined. The CDR3 has 12 residues. V was clipped by 10 bases and J by 4 bases, with 13 bases between them. Germline V lookup: CDR1 MNHNY, CDR2 SVGAGI (reference sequence). CDR3 protein: CATRREVYGYTF. The CDR3 bases are TGTGCCACCCGTCGGGAGGTCTATGGCTACACCTTC.

The chain links TRBV15 to TRBJ1-1; D is unclear. CDR1 and CDR2 from the germline V gene are LNHNV and YYDKDF (reference sequence). Between the trimmed V and J ends, which lost 3 bases and 1 base, there was a span of 6 bases. The CDR3 runs to 13 residues. CDR3 sequence (DNA): TGTGCCACCAGCAGCGACACGAACACTGAAGCTTTCTTT. It is translated as CATSSDTNTEAFF.

The CDR3 sequence: CASSYAGGGAADTQYF. CDR3 nucleotide sequence: TGTGCCAGCAGTTACGCTGGCGGGGGGGCTGCAGATACGCAGTATTTT. The chain is built from TRBV6-5 and TRBJ2-3; 9 nucleotides match TRBD2. CDR1 and CDR2 from the germline V gene are MNHEY and SVGAGI. The V gene end was trimmed by 2 bases and the J gene end by 4 bases; junction bases not matched to a gene: 7. This CDR3 contains 16 residues.

As to this clone: The same CDR3 is also encoded by other DNA sequences in this sample. This chain connects TRBV6-6 to TRBJ2-1; no clear D. The CDR3 covers 14 residues. The V and J ends lost 0 bases and 4 bases respectively, with 7 bases between them. Per the germline V gene, CDR1 is MNHNY and CDR2 is SVGAGI (reference sequence). The CDR3 nucleotides read TGTGCCAGCAGTTACTCTAGAGTTTACAATGAGCAGTTCTTC. Its protein is CASSYSRVYNEQFF.

The gene calls are TRBV4-3 and TRBJ2-7; D may be TRBD2 (6 bases). The CDR3 loop spans 14 amino acids. Looked up from germline, CDR1 is LGHNA and CDR2 is YSLEER. Trimming removed 1 base from V and 6 bases from J, with 13 bases in between. The CDR3 region has the DNA TGCGCCAGCAGCCAAGGGGGAGGTGTGGGCGAGCAGTACTTC. Translating gives CASSQGGGVGEQYF.

The chain employs TRBV11-3 and TRBJ1-1; no definite D call. The CDR3 spans 15 residues. The germline V and J ends were trimmed by 1 base and 1 base, with 10 bases remaining between them. The germline gives CDR1 SGHNT, CDR2 YENEEA. CDR3 sequence: CASSLAGDRNTEAFF. Here the CDR3 DNA reads TGTGCCAGCAGCTTAGCGGGCGATCGGAACACTGAAGCTTTCTTT.

This clone occurred a few times. This chain joins TRBV7-8 and TRBJ2-2; D assignment may be TRBD1 or TRBD2 (5 bases each). V gave up 3 bases and J gave up 7 bases, with 18 bases separating them. Germline CDR1 and CDR2: SGHVS and FQNEAQ. There are 16 residues in the CDR3. The CDR3 is CASSFSRDVLRGELFF. DNA of the CDR3: TGTGCCAGCAGCTTCAGCCGGGACGTCTTACGCGGGGAGCTGTTTTTT.

This clone was seen a few times. The chain employs TRBV27 and TRBJ1-1; weak D call: TRBD1 (5 bases). Trimming left V 5 bases short and J 10 bases short, with 17 bases between. This CDR3 is built from 13 residues. The germline CDR1 and CDR2 sequences are MNHEY and SMNVEV (reference sequence). CDR3 coding DNA: TGTGCCAGCAGTGGGCGGGACCCCTCCCGAGCTTTCTTT. Amino acid sequence: CASSGRDPSRAFF.